The sample holds one count of the clone carrying this T cell receptor beta chain. This CDR3 is 14 amino acids long. V lost 5 bases to trimming and J lost 12 bases; unmatched junction nucleotides: 10. Germline values: CDR1 MDHEN, CDR2 SYDVKM. The data belong to a study of blood T cell repertoires in COVID-19. Across the study: The analysed material was cDNA or gDNA that came from T cells, B-cell-depleted T cells, or PBMCs.

Participants came from about two dozen US areas, aged about 18 to 90 years. The assay was immunoSEQ multiplex PCR, and TCRdb's table has in-frame clones only and misses some. The sample lists 250,000 to 300,000 clones; 88% were seen once. The source is a woman aged 55-69 years in a cohort exposed to, infected with or recovered from COVID-19 (not recorded which). The chain joins TRBV28 to TRBJ1-5; 10 nucleotides line up with TRBD1. Sequencing input: PBMCs or T cells enriched from blood (not recorded which). The CDR3 protein is CASSRDRGQAIQHF. The CDR3 DNA reads as TGTGCCAGCAGTCGCGACAGGGGGCAAGCAATCCAGCATTTT. The whole variable domain, remainder taken from reference TRBV28 and TRBJ1-5, is DVKVTQSSRYLVKRTGEKVFLECVQDMDHENMFWYRQDPGLGLRLIYFSYDVKMKEKGDIPEGYSVSREKKERFSLILESASTNQTSMYLCASSRDRGQAIQHFGDGTRLSIL.